The 28 T cell receptor beta chains below were found in one sample sequenced in a study of shared clonotypes between healthy human individuals. Libraries were prepared by immunoSEQ multiplex PCR; TCRdb keeps only in-frame clonotypes and omits some of them. The sample yields approximately 500,000 clones, roughly 95% seen once. Specimen: naive CD4+ T cells sorted from blood. Sample subset: CD45RA+ positively selected. The receptors derive from a woman in her twenties or thirties in good health.

The V gene is TRBV6-1, the J gene TRBJ1-4; 11 bases are a match to TRBD1. V was pared by 9 bases and J by 6 bases, with 6 bases of the junction left unmatched. This CDR3 is built from 14 residues. Germline CDR1 MNHNS, CDR2 SASEGT. CDR3 sequence: CASRTGGRYEKLFF. CDR3 DNA: TGTGCCAGTAGGACAGGGGGCCGGTATGAAAAACTGTTTTTT.

The genes are TRBV5-1 and TRBJ1-3, with D unclear. This CDR3 is built from 16 residues. Trimming pared 1 base from V and 2 bases from J, leaving 13 bases between. Germline loops: CDR1 SGHRS, CDR2 YFSETQ. The CDR3 protein is CASSLPALGPGNTIYF. The DNA of the CDR3 is TGCGCCAGCAGCTTGCCAGCCCTGGGTCCTGGAAACACCATATATTTT.

The chain has TRBV10-1 and TRBJ2-5; 10 bases are a match to TRBD1. CDR3 length: 14 residues. The trim removed 5 bases at V and 4 bases at J, leaving 4 bases unmatched. Germline V gives CDR1 WNHNN, CDR2 SYGVQD (reference sequence). The CDR3 sequence: CASSRTGGGETQYF. CDR3 nucleotides: TGCGCCAGCAGTAGGACAGGGGGGGGAGAGACCCAGTACTTC.

This chain uses TRBV9 with TRBJ1-4; D uncertain. The CDR3 runs 14 residues. Germline CDR1 reads SGDLS; CDR2 reads YYNGEE. With 2 bases removed from V and 8 bases from J, the gap between germline ends came to 13 bases. The CDR3 region is CASSVGSPKEKLFF. CDR3 nucleotide sequence: TGTGCCAGCAGCGTCGGGTCCCCAAAGGAAAAACTGTTTTTT.

This clone came up once. This CDR3 reads CASTTSGNTGELFF. In DNA form, the CDR3 reads TGTGCCAGCACGACTAGCGGTAACACCGGGGAGCTGTTTTTT. V usage is TRBV6-5 and J usage is TRBJ2-2, with 9 bases aligning to TRBD2. The CDR3 sequence is 14 residues long. Germline assignment: CDR1 MNHEY and CDR2 SVGAGI. J was trimmed by 2 bases and V by 7 bases; bases with no gene match: 2.

This clone appeared a single time. The rearrangement links TRBV5-8 to TRBJ1-3; weak D call: TRBD1 (6 bases). There are 16 residues in the CDR3. V lost 0 bases, J lost 4 bases, and 14 bases lay in between. The germline CDR1 and CDR2 sequences are SGHTS and YDEGEE. The CDR3 loop is CASSLDTGFRGNTIYF. In DNA, the CDR3 is TGTGCCAGCAGCTTGGATACAGGGTTTCGAGGAAACACCATATATTTT.

This clone was seen only once. Other nucleotide sequences in the sample specify the same CDR3. This sequence joins TRBV5-1 and TRBJ1-1; D not certain. Germline V gives CDR1 SGHRS, CDR2 YFSETQ. V lost 0 bases, J lost 1 base, and 7 bases lay in between. This CDR3 has 14 amino acids. CDR3 protein: CASSLAAGNTEAFF. CDR3 coding DNA: TGCGCCAGCAGCTTGGCCGCAGGGAACACTGAAGCTTTCTTT.

The chain combines TRBV28 with TRBJ1-2; 7 bases map to TRBD1. CDR1 is MDHEN and CDR2 is SYDVKM in the germline V gene. After removal of 7 bases from V and 7 bases from J, the junction contained 9 bases not matched to a gene. The CDR3 runs to 13 residues. The CDR3 coding sequence is TGTGCCAGCACGGGAGGAGGGGGCGTTGGCTACACCTTC. It codes for CASTGGGGVGYTF.

This chain connects TRBV18 to TRBJ1-5; D might be TRBD1 (5 bases). Germline CDR1 is KGHSH and CDR2 is LQKENI. This CDR3 contains 16 residues. Trimming stripped 2 bases from V and 0 bases from J, with 11 bases between. The CDR3, as DNA: TGTGCCAGCTCACCAAAAGGGGTCTATAGCAATCAGCCCCAGCATTTT. Protein: CASSPKGVYSNQPQHF. Full variable domain (rest looked up from reference TRBV18 and TRBJ1-5): NAGVMQNPRHLVRRRGQEARLRCSPMKGHSHVYWYRQLPEEGLKFMVYLQKENIIDESGMPKERFSAEFPKEGPSILRIQQVVRGDSAAYFCASSPKGVYSNQPQHFGDGTRLSIL.

This chain links TRBV5-1 with TRBJ2-7; 7 nucleotides line up with TRBD2. Germline lookup yields CDR1 SGHRS and CDR2 YFSETQ. The junction had 3 bases not matched to a gene; V was cut back by 0 bases and J by 0 bases. This CDR3 spans 15 amino acids. Written as DNA, the CDR3 is TGCGCCAGCAGCTTGGAGGGCGGGAGCTCCTACGAGCAGTACTTC. It translates to CASSLEGGSSYEQYF.

The CDR3 loop reads CASSRTGGDEKLFF. The DNA of the CDR3 is TGTGCCAGCAGCCGGACAGGGGGCGATGAAAAACTGTTTTTT. V and J are TRBV7-3 and TRBJ1-4, with 11 bases identical to TRBD1. V lost 5 bases and J lost 6; bases outside the gene matches: 2. The CDR3 spans 14 residues. Germline CDR1 is SGHTA and CDR2 is FQGTGA.

This clone was counted once. The chain couples TRBV7-9 to TRBJ2-1; weak D call: TRBD1 (6 bases). The V gene lost 0 bases and the J gene lost 3 bases, with 12 bases spanning the gap. This CDR3 region has 16 residues. From germline, CDR1 is SEHNR and CDR2 FQNEAQ (reference sequence). CDR3 nucleotide sequence: TGTGCCAGCAGCTTAGCGCAGGGGACCTACTACAATGAGCAGTTCTTC. It specifies CASSLAQGTYYNEQFF.

This chain links TRBV2 with TRBJ1-2; maybe TRBD1 (5 bases). Germline loops: CDR1 SNHLY, CDR2 FYNNEI. Trimming left V 4 bases short and J 3 bases short, with 9 bases between. The CDR3 consists of 13 residues. CDR3 amino acids: CASSAGTYYGYTF. The CDR3 DNA reads TGTGCCAGCAGTGCCGGGACGTACTATGGCTACACCTTC.

The chain uses TRBV19 and TRBJ2-7; 7 nucleotides align to TRBD1. With 4 bases clipped from V and 0 bases from J, the junction kept 12 bases outside the gene matches. From germline, CDR1 is LNHDA and CDR2 SQIVND (reference sequence). CDR3 length: 17 residues. The CDR3, as DNA: TGTGCCAGTAGTAGTTACGGGACAGCCGGTAGCTCCTACGAGCAGTACTTC. Translating it yields CASSSYGTAGSSYEQYF. The full variable domain, with the rest looked up from reference TRBV19 and TRBJ2-7, is DGGITQSPKYLFRKEGQNVTLSCEQNLNHDAMYWYRQDPGQGLRLIYYSQIVNDFQKGDIAEGYSVSREKKESFPLTVTSAQKNPTAFYLCASSSYGTAGSSYEQYFGPGTRLTVT.

The rearrangement uses TRBV7-3 and TRBJ1-1; maybe TRBD1 (5 bases). The germline V gene encodes CDR1 SGHTA and CDR2 FQGTGA. The V end lost 6 bases, the J end lost 1 base, and 15 bases lay between the germline ends. The CDR3 totals 15 residues. For the CDR3, the DNA is TGTGCCAGCAGTCCCGGACAATCCGGGAACACTGAAGCTTTCTTT. Its translation is CASSPGQSGNTEAFF.

The genes are TRBV19 and TRBJ1-4; 9 bases map to TRBD1. Germline values: CDR1 LNHDA, CDR2 SQIVND (reference sequence). V lost 6 bases to trimming and J lost 8 bases; unmatched junction nucleotides: 7. The CDR3 spans 14 residues. The CDR3 bases are TGTGCCAGTAGATCGGACAGGGGTGACGAAAAACTGTTTTTT. Translating gives CASRSDRGDEKLFF.

The chain employs TRBV4-1 and TRBJ1-5; TRBD1 is a possible D gene (6 bases). The CDR3 runs to 15 residues. Trimming removed 1 base from V and 6 bases from J, with 13 bases in between. The germline V gene has CDR1 MGHRA and CDR2 YSYEKL. CDR3 sequence reads: CASSQVSRGFQPQHF. CDR3 nucleotide sequence: TGCGCCAGCAGCCAAGTGTCTAGGGGGTTTCAGCCCCAGCATTTT.

CDR3 nucleotides: TGTGCCATCAGTGAGACACGGGACTCCTCTGTACGCTACGAGCAGTACTTC. As protein: CAISETRDSSVRYEQYF. V gene TRBV10-3 combines with J gene TRBJ2-7, with a tentative D call TRBD2 (6 bases). V lost 2 bases and J 3 bases, leaving 20 bases between the germline ends. Germline values: CDR1 ENHRY, CDR2 SYGVKD. CDR3 length: 17 residues.

This chain joins TRBV6-5 and TRBJ2-2; the D is unclear. With 0 bases removed from V and 1 base from J, the gap between germline ends came to 6 bases. Germline CDR1 reads MNHEY; CDR2 reads SVGAGI. The CDR3 loop spans 15 amino acids. As DNA, the CDR3 is TGTGCCAGCAGTTACTCGGGCGGGAACACCGGGGAGCTGTTTTTT. This sequence encodes CASSYSGGNTGELFF.

The chain uses TRBV10-1 and TRBJ1-5; D gene uncertain. Germline-derived CDR1 and CDR2 are WNHNN and SYGVQD (reference sequence). Trimming removed 4 bases at V and 0 bases at J, with 13 bases between. This CDR3 region has 16 residues. CDR3 nucleotide sequence: TGCGCCAGCAGTGTAGAAAAAATTTATAGCAATCAGCCCCAGCATTTT. It yields the protein CASSVEKIYSNQPQHF.

The sample holds a few counts of this clone. V usage is TRBV28 and J usage is TRBJ1-5, with no clear D. Germline V gene sequence: CDR1 MDHEN, CDR2 SYDVKM. V was trimmed by 5 bases and J by 2 bases, leaving 10 bases between them. The CDR3 is 14 amino acids. The CDR3 DNA sequence: TGTGCCAGCAGTCGGGGATCGCGCAATCAGCCCCAGCATTTT. Encoded protein: CASSRGSRNQPQHF.

This chain connects TRBV27 to TRBJ1-2; D perhaps matches TRBD1 (6 bases). Germline loops: CDR1 MNHEY, CDR2 SMNVEV (reference sequence). CDR3 length equals 14 residues. With 1 base removed from V and 8 bases from J, the gap between germline ends came to 14 bases. CDR3 coding DNA: TGTGCCAGCAGTTTATATCGGGGGGCGGGCGGCTACACCTTC. Residues: CASSLYRGAGGYTF.

The rearrangement links TRBV7-9 to TRBJ1-2; D perhaps matches TRBD1 (5 bases). Trimming pared 1 base from V and 1 base from J, leaving 10 bases between. The V gene's germline CDR1 is SEHNR and CDR2 FQNEAQ (reference sequence). The CDR3 is 15 residues long. The CDR3 protein is CASSLETANNYGYTF. CDR3 sequence (DNA): TGTGCCAGCAGCTTAGAGACAGCTAATAACTATGGCTACACCTTC. Full variable domain (rest looked up from reference TRBV7-9 and TRBJ1-2): DTGVSQNPRHKITKRGQNVTFRCDPISEHNRLYWYRQTLGQGPEFLTYFQNEAQLEKSRLLSDRFSAERPKGSFSTLEIQRTEQGDSAMYLCASSLETANNYGYTFGSGTRLTVV.

CDR3 protein: CASTSGSSGNTIYF. The CDR3 bases are TGTGCCAGTACCAGCGGGAGCTCTGGAAACACCATATATTTT. The rearrangement joins TRBV19 to TRBJ1-3, with D unresolved. Germline V gene data show CDR1 as LNHDA and CDR2 as SQIVND (reference sequence). Trimming took 7 bases from V and 0 from J, leaving 10 bases between them. The CDR3 runs 14 residues.

The chain couples TRBV25-1 to TRBJ1-2; 9 bases fit TRBD1. This CDR3 region has 14 residues. Germline values: CDR1 MGHDK, CDR2 SYGVNS. The V and J ends lost 5 bases and 1 base, in that order; junction bases with no gene match: 2. CDR3 coding DNA: TGTGCCAGCAGTCCGGACAGGGGTAACTATGGCTACACCTTC. The encoded protein is CASSPDRGNYGYTF.

The gene calls are TRBV19 and TRBJ2-1; 12 nucleotides align to TRBD2. The germline CDR1 and CDR2 sequences are LNHDA and SQIVND (reference sequence). The J segment lost 5 bases and the V segment lost 4 bases, leaving 6 bases of the junction unmatched. The CDR3 has 16 residues. DNA for the CDR3: TGTGCCAGTAGTACGAGACTAGCGGGAGAGAACAATGAGCAGTTCTTC. Its translation is CASSTRLAGENNEQFF.

J is TRBJ1-4 and V is TRBV18, with D perhaps TRBD1 (5 bases). The CDR3 totals 14 residues. Germline V gene sequence: CDR1 KGHSH, CDR2 LQKENI. Trimming took 4 bases from V and 0 from J, leaving 6 bases between them. The CDR3 region is CASSRDSTNEKLFF. In DNA, the CDR3 is TGTGCCAGCTCACGGGACTCAACTAATGAAAAACTGTTTTTT.

The chain couples TRBV6-1 to TRBJ1-4; D call uncertain. CDR3 size: 12 residues. Trimming took 1 base from V and 8 from J, leaving 5 bases between them. The germline V gene has CDR1 MNHNS and CDR2 SASEGT. CDR3: CASSEEGEKLFF. DNA of the CDR3: TGTGCCAGCAGTGAAGAAGGGGAAAAACTGTTTTTT.